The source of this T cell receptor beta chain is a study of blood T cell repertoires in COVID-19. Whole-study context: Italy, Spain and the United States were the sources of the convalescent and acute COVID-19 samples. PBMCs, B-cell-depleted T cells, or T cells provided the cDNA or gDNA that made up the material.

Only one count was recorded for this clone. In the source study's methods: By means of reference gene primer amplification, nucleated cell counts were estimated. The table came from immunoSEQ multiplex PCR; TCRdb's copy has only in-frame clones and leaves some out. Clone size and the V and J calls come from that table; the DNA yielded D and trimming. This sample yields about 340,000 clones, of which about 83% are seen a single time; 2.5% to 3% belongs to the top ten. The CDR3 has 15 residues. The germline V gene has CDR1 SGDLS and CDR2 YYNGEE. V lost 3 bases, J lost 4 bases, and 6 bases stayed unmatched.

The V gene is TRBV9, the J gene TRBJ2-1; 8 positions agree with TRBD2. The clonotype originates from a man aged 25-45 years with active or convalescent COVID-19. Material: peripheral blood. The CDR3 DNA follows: TGTGCCAGCAGCGAGGTTGGCGGGGGGTACAATGAGCAGTTCTTC. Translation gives CASSEVGGGYNEQFF. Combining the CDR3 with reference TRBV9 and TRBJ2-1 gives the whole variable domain DSGVTQTPKHLITATGQRVTLRCSPRSGDLSVYWYQQSLDQGLQFLIQYYNGEERAKGNILERFSAQQFPDLHSELNLSSLELGDSALYFCASSEVGGGYNEQFFGPGTRLTVL.